The 3 T cell receptor beta chains reported below all come from one sample, sequenced in a study of control samples from healthy donors and cancer patients. TCRdb's copy holds only in-frame clones and misses some; the assay was immunoSEQ multiplex PCR. The sample holds some 410,000 clones; 90% are singletons and the top ten take about 6.3%. Sequencing was done on a sample of PBMCs. All receptors derive from a man in his forties or fifties with head and neck cancer.

The chain employs TRBV25-1 and TRBJ1-1, with a possible D match to TRBD1 (6 bases). The CDR3 is 14 residues long. CDR1 and CDR2 from the germline V gene are MGHDK and SYGVNS. V was pared by 4 bases and J by 6 bases, with 15 bases between. This CDR3 reads CASSGRGGVSEAFF. DNA for the CDR3: TGTGCCAGCAGTGGTAGGGGGGGCGTATCTGAAGCTTTCTTT.

V is TRBV24-1 and J is TRBJ2-7; D uncertain. The CDR3 consists of 13 residues. V lost 4 bases, J lost 0 bases, and 6 bases lay in between. From germline, CDR1 is KGHDR and CDR2 SFDVKD. The CDR3 reads CATSEARSYEQYF. The CDR3 nucleotides read TGTGCCACCAGTGAAGCTCGCTCCTACGAGCAGTACTTC.

The chain employs TRBV24-1 and TRBJ2-6; the match to TRBD1 covers 9 bases. The ends lost 3 bases at V and 0 bases at J; junction bases unmatched: 8. CDR3 length: 19 residues. Germline CDR1 and CDR2: KGHDR and SFDVKD. The CDR3 reads CATSDTSGTGRSGANVLTF. CDR3 nucleotides: TGTGCCACCAGTGATACATCCGGGACAGGGCGCTCTGGGGCCAACGTCCTGACTTTC.